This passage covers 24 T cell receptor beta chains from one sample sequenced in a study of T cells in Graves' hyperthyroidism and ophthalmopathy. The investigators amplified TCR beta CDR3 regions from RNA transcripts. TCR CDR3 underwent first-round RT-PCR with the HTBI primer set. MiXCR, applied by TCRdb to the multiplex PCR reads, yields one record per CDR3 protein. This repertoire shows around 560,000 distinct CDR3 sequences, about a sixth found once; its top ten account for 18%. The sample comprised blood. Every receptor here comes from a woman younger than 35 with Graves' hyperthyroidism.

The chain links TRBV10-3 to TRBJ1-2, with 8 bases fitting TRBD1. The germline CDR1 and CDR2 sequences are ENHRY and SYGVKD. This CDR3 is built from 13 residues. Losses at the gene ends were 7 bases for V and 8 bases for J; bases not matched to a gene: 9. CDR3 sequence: CAITPRTGQGYTF. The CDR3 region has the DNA TGTGCCATCACCCCAAGGACAGGGCAAGGCTACACCTTC.

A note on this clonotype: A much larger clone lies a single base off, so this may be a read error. The CDR3 DNA reads as TGTGCCAGCAGCTCCGGGGGGGGAAGCTCCCACGAGCAGTACTTC. Translation: CASSSGGGSSHEQYF. The rearrangement links TRBV5-4 to TRBJ2-7; 8 nucleotides match TRBD2. Germline CDR1 reads SGHNT; CDR2 reads YYREEE (reference sequence). The CDR3 is 15 amino acids.

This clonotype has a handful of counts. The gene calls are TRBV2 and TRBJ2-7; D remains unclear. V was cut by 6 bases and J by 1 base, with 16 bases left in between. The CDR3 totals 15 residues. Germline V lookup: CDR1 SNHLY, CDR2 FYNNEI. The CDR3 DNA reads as TGTGCCAGCAGGGACCGGGCGTTATTATCCTACGAGCAGTACTTC. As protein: CASRDRALLSYEQYF.

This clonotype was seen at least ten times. The CDR3 here is CASSRAAVNTEAFF. CDR3 coding DNA: TGTGCCAGCAGCCGGGCGGCGGTGAACACTGAAGCTTTCTTT. J is TRBJ1-1 and V is TRBV5-6; unclear D gene. The V and J ends lost 4 bases and 0 bases respectively, with 10 bases between them. Germline V gene data show CDR1 as SGHDT and CDR2 as YYEEEE. This CDR3 spans 14 amino acids.

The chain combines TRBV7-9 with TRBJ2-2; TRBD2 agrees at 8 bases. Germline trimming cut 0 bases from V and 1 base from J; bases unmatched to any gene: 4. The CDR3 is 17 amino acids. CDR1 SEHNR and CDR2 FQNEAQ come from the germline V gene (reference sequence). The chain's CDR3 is CASSLAAGALNTGELFF. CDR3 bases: TGTGCCAGCAGCTTAGCAGCGGGGGCCTTGAACACCGGGGAGCTGTTTTTT.

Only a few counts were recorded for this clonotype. In DNA form, the CDR3 reads TGCAGTGCTAGAGATAAGTCGGGGGCCTCTGGGGCCAACGTCCTGACTTTC. Its protein is CSARDKSGASGANVLTF. This rearrangement joins TRBV20-1 to TRBJ2-6; D tentatively reads TRBD1 or TRBD2 (6 bases each). Trimming removed 0 bases from V and 0 bases from J, with 12 bases in between. Germline V CDR1 and CDR2: DFQATT, SNEGSKA (reference sequence). This CDR3 is built from 17 residues.

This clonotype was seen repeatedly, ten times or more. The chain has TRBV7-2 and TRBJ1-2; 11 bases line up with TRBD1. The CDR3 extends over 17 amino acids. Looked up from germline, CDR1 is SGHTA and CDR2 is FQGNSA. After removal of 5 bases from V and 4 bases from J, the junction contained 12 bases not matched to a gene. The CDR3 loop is CASSPRGQGVIGYGYTF. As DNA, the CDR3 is TGTGCCAGCAGCCCTAGGGGACAGGGGGTAATTGGCTATGGCTACACCTTC.

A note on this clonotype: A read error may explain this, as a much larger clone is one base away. CDR3 nucleotides: TGCGCCAGCAGCGTGGGAGCGGGACGGGCCTACGGGCAGTACTTC. As protein: CASSVGAGRAYGQYF. The V and J genes are TRBV5-1 and TRBJ2-7; 7 bases agree with TRBD2. Germline assignment: CDR1 SGHRS and CDR2 YFSETQ. The CDR3 spans 15 residues.

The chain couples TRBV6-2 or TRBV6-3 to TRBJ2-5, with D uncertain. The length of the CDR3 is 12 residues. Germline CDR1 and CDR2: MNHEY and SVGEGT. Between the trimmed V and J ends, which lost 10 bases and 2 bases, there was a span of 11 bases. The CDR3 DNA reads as TGTGCCACCAGATTGGATCAAGAGACCCAGTACTTC. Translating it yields CATRLDQETQYF.

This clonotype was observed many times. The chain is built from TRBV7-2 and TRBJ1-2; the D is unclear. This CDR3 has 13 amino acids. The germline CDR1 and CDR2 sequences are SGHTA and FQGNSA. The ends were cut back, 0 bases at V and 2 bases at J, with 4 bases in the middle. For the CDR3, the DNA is TGTGCCAGCAGCTTAGCTAGGAACTATGGCTACACCTTC. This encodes CASSLARNYGYTF.

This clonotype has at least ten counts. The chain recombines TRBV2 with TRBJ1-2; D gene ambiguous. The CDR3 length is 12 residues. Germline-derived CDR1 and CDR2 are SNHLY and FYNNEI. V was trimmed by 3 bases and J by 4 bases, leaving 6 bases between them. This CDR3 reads CASSDGSYGYTF. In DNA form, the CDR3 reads TGTGCCAGCAGTGACGGGTCCTATGGCTACACCTTC.

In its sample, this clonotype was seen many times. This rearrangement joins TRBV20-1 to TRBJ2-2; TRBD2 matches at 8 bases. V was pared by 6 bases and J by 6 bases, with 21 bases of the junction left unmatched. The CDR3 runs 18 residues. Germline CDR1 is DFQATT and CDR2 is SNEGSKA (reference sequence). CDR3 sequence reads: CSADPLDIEREYPGELFF. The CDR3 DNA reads TGCAGTGCAGATCCGTTAGATATCGAGCGGGAGTATCCCGGGGAGCTGTTTTTT.

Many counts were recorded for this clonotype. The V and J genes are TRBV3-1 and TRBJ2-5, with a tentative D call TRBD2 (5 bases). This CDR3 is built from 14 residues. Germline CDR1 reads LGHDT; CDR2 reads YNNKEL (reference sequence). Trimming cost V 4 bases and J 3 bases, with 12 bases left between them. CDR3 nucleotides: TGTGCCAGCAGCCCGCCGGAGGCCAAAGAGACCCAGTACTTC. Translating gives CASSPPEAKETQYF.

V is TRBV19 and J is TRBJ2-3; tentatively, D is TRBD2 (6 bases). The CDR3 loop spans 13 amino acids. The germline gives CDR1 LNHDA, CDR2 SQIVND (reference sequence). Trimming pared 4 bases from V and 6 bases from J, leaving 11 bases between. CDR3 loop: CASSKGTSDTQYF. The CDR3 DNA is TGTGCCAGTAGTAAGGGGACTTCGGATACGCAGTATTTT.

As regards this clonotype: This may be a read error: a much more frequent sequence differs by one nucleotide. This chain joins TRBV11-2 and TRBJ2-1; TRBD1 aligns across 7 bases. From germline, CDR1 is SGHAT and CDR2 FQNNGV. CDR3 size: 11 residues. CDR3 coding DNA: TGTGCCAGCAGGACAGGGATTGAGGAGTTCTTC. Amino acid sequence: CASRTGIEEFF.

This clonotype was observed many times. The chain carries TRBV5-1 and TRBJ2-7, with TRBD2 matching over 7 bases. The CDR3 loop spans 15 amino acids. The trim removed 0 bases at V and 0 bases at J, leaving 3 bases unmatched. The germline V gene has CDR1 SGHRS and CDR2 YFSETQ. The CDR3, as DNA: TGCGCCAGCAGCTTGGCCAGCGGGGTCTCCTACGAGCAGTACTTC. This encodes CASSLASGVSYEQYF.

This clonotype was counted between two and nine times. DNA of the CDR3: TGTGCCATCAGCCCGGGACAAAGAAACATTCAGTACTTC. Translation gives CAISPGQRNIQYF. The rearrangement links TRBV10-3 to TRBJ2-4; a weak D match, TRBD1 (6 bases). V shed 6 bases and J shed 6 bases, with 12 bases lying between them. The CDR3 runs to 13 residues. Per the germline V gene, CDR1 is ENHRY and CDR2 is SYGVKD.

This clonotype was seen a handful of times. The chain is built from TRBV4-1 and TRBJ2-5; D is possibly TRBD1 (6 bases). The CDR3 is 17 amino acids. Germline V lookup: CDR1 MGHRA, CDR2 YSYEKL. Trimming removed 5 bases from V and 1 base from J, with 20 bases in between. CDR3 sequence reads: CASSLYPTGNLQETQYF. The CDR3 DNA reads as TGCGCCAGCAGCTTATACCCCACAGGGAACCTCCAAGAGACCCAGTACTTC.

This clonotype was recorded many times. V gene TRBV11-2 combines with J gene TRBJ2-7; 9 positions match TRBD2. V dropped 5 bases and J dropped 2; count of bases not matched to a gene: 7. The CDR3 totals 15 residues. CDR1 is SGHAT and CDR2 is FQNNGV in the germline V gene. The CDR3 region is CASSPTSGFTYEQYF. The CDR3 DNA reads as TGTGCCAGCAGCCCTACTAGCGGGTTTACCTACGAGCAGTACTTC.

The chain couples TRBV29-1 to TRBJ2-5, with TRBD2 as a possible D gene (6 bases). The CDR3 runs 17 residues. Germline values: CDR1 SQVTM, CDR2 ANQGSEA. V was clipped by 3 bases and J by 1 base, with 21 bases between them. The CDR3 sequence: CSVDVFSSWRVQETQYF. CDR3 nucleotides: TGCAGCGTTGATGTATTTTCTAGCTGGAGGGTCCAAGAGACCCAGTACTTC.

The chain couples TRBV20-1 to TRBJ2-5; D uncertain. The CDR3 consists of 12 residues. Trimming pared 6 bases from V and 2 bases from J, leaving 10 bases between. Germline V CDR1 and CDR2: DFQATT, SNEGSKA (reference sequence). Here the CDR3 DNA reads TGCAGTGCCAGCCAATGGCAAGAGACCCAGTACTTC. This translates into CSASQWQETQYF.

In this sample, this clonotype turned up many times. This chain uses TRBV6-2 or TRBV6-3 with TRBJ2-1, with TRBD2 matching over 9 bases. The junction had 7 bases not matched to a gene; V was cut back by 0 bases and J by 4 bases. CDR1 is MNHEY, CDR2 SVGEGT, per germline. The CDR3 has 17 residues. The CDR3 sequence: CASSYSPPSGIYNEQFF. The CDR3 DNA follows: TGTGCCAGCAGTTACTCCCCGCCTAGCGGGATTTACAATGAGCAGTTCTTC.

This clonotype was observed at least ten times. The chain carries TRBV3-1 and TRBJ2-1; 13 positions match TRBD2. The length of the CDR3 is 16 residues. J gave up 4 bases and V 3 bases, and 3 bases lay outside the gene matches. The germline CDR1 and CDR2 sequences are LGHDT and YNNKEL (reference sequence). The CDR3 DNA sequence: TGTGCCAGCAGCCATACTAGCGGGAGGGTGTACAATGAGCAGTTCTTC. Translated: CASSHTSGRVYNEQFF.

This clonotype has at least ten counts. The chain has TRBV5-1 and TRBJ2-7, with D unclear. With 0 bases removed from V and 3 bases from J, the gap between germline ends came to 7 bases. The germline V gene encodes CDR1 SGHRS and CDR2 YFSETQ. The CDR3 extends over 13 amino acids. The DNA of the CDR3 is TGCGCCAGCAGCTTGGGTGGTCACTACGAGCAGTACTTC. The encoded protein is CASSLGGHYEQYF. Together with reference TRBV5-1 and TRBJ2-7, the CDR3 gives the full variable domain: KAGVTQTPRYLIKTRGQQVTLSCSPISGHRSVSWYQQTPGQGLQFLFEYFSETQRNKGNFPGRFSGRQFSNSRSEMNVSTLELGDSALYLCASSLGGHYEQYFGPGTRLTVT.